The 2 T cell receptor beta chains given below trace back to one sample, sequenced in a study of cytomegalovirus exposure and HLA in healthy donors. It was with 60 Vbeta and 13 Jbeta primers that the PCR ran. Measured with immunoSEQ multiplex PCR; TCRdb has only the in-frame clones, and not every one. The sample yields 150,000 to 200,000 clones, roughly 84% seen once. Input material: PBMCs. The receptors were gathered from a boy aged 5 to 17 in good health and CMV-seronegative.

The chain links TRBV7-9 to TRBJ2-1, with TRBD2 matching over 10 bases. The V and J ends lost 4 bases and 5 bases, in that order; junction bases with no gene match: 8. The CDR3 sequence is 16 residues long. Germline V CDR1 and CDR2: SEHNR, FQNEAQ (reference sequence). Written as DNA, the CDR3 is TGTGCCAGCAGCTATTTCCTAGCGGGAGTCGACAATGAGCAGTTCTTC. It codes for CASSYFLAGVDNEQFF.

The chain couples TRBV7-3 to TRBJ1-1, with a weak D call TRBD1 (5 bases). The CDR3 contains 15 residues. The germline gives CDR1 SGHTA, CDR2 FQGTGA. The V end lost 1 base, the J end lost 1 base, and 10 bases lay between the germline ends. The CDR3 sequence is CASSLRSQGNTEAFF. DNA of the CDR3: TGTGCCAGCAGCTTAAGATCTCAGGGGAACACTGAAGCTTTCTTT. Filled out from reference TRBV7-3 and TRBJ1-1, the complete variable domain reads GAGVSQTPSNKVTEKGKYVELRCDPISGHTALYWYRQSLGQGPEFLIYFQGTGAADDSGLPNDRFFAVRPEGSVSTLKIQRTERGDSAVYLCASSLRSQGNTEAFFGQGTRLTVV.